This T cell receptor beta chain was sequenced for a study of cytomegalovirus exposure and HLA in healthy donors. Study conclusions and caveats: One variant, a missense change in DCLRE1C, was linked in a later analysis to TCR beta V- and J-gene trimming. Later analysis identified 17,000 or so TCR beta sequences associated with HLA alleles, using a false discovery rate threshold of 0.05.

PCR employed 60 Vbeta and 13 Jbeta primers. The table came from immunoSEQ multiplex PCR; TCRdb's copy has only in-frame clones and leaves some out. The sample shows fewer than 200,000 clones, approximately 80% of them seen only once. Per germline, CDR1 GTSNPN and CDR2 SVGIG (reference sequence). CDR3 length: 12 residues. Trimming left V 3 bases short and J 6 bases short, with 12 bases between. Of note for this clone: The antigen is undetermined.

The sequence derives from a woman in her twenties or thirties in good health and CMV-seropositive. Sequenced sample: PBMCs. The chain recombines TRBV30 with TRBJ2-7; D remains ambiguous. Written as DNA, the CDR3 is TGTGCCTGGAGGAAGCTAACGGGCGAGCAGTACTTC. Translating gives CAWRKLTGEQYF.